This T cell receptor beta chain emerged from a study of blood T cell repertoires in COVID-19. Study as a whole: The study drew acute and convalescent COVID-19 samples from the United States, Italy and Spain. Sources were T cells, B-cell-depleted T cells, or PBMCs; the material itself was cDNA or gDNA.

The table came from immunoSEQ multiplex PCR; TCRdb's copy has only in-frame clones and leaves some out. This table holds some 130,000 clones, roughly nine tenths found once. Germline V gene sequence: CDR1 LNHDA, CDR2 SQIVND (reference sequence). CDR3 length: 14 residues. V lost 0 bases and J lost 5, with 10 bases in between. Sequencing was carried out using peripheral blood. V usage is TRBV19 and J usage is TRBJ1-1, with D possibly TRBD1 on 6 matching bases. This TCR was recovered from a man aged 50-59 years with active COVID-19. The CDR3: CASSIDPDRTEAFF. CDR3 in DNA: TGTGCCAGTAGTATAGATCCCGACAGGACTGAAGCTTTCTTT.